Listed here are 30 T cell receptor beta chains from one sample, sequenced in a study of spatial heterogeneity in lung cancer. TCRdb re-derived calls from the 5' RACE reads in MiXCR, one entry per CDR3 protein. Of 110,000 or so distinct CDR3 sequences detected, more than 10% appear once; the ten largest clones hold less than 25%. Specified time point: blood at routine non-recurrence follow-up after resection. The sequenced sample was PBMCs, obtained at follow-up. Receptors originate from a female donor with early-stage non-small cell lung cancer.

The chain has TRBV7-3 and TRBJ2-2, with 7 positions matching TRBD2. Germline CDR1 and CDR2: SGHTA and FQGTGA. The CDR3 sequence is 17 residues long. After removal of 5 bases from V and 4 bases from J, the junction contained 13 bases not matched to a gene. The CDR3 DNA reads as TGTGCCAGCAGCCTACTCCATGGGAGGGCCGCCACCGGGGAGCTGTTTTTT. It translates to CASSLLHGRAATGELFF.

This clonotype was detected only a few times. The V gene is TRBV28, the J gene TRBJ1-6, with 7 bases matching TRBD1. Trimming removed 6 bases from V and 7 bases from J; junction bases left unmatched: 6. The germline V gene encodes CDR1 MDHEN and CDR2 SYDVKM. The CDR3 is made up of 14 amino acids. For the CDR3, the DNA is TGTGCCAGCAGACCCCAGGGGGTAAATTCACCCCTCCACTTT. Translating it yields CASRPQGVNSPLHF.

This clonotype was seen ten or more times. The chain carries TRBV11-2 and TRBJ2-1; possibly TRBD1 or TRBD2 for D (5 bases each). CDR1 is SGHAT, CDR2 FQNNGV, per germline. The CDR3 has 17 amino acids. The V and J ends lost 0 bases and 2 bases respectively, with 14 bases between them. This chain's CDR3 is CASSLDIGAGTYNEQFF. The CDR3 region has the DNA TGTGCCAGCAGCTTAGATATAGGGGCGGGTACCTACAATGAGCAGTTCTTC.

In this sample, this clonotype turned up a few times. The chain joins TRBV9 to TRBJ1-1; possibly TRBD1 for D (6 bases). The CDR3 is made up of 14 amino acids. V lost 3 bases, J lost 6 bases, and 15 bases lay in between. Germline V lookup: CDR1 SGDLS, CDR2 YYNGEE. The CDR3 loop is CASSGDRRSAEAFF. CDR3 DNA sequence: TGTGCCAGCAGCGGCGACAGGAGAAGCGCTGAAGCTTTCTTT.

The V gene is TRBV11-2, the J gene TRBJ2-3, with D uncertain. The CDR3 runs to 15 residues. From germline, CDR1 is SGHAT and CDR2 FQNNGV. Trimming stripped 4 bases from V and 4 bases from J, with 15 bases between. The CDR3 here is CASSYMLRSADTQYF. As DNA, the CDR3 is TGTGCCAGCAGCTATATGCTCCGGAGCGCAGATACGCAGTATTTT.

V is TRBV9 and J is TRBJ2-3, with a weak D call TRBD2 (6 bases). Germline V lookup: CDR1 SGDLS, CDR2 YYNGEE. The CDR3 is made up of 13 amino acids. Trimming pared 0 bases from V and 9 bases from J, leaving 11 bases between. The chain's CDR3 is CASSVDMAGTQYF. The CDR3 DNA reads TGTGCCAGCAGCGTAGATATGGCGGGAACGCAGTATTTT.

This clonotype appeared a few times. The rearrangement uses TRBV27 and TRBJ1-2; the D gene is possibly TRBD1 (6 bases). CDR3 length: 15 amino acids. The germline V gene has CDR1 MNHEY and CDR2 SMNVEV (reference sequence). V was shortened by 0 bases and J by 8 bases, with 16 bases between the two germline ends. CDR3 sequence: CASSLSRTVGHGYTF. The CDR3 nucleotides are TGTGCCAGCAGTTTATCAAGGACAGTGGGTCACGGCTACACCTTC.

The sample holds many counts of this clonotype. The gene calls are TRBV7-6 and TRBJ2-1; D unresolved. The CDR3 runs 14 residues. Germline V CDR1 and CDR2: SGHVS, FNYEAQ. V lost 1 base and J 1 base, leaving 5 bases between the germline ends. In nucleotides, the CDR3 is TGTGCCAGCAGCTTAGAAAGGTCCTACAATGAGCAGTTCTTC. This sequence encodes CASSLERSYNEQFF. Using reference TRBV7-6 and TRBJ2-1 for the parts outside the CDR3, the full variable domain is GAGVSQSPRYKVTKRGQDVALRCDPISGHVSLYWYRQALGQGPEFLTYFNYEAQQDKSGLPNDRFSAERPEGSISTLTIQRTEQRDSAMYRCASSLERSYNEQFFGPGTRLTVL.

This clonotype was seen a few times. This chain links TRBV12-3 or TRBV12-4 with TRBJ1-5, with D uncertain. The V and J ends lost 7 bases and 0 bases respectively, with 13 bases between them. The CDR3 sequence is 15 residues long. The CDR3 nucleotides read TGTGCCAGCACTAAAAGTGGCGGTAGCAATCAGCCCCAGCATTTT. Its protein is CASTKSGGSNQPQHF.

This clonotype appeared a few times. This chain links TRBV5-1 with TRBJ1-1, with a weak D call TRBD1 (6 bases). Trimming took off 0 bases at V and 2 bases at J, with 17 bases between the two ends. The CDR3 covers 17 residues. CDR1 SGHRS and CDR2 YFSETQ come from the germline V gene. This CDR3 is CASSLALGGLRNTEAFF. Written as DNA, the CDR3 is TGCGCCAGCAGCTTGGCTTTGGGGGGCTTAAGAAACACTGAAGCTTTCTTT.

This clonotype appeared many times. The CDR3 DNA reads TGTGCCTGGTGTTGGTCGGGAGGAGGGCATGAGCAGTTCTTC. Translating it yields CAWCWSGGGHEQFF. The rearrangement joins TRBV30 to TRBJ2-1; TRBD2 matches at 7 bases. The ends lost 5 bases at V and 8 bases at J; junction bases unmatched: 12. Germline V gene lookup returns CDR1 GTSNPN and CDR2 SVGIG (reference sequence). The CDR3 is made up of 14 amino acids.

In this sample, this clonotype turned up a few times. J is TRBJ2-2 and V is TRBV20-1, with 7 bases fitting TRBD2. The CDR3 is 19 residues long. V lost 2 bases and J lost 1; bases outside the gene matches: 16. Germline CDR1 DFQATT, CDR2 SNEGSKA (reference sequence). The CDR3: CSARSTPGYPSGNTGELFF. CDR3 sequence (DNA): TGCAGTGCTAGATCTACTCCGGGATATCCTAGCGGGAACACCGGGGAGCTGTTTTTT.

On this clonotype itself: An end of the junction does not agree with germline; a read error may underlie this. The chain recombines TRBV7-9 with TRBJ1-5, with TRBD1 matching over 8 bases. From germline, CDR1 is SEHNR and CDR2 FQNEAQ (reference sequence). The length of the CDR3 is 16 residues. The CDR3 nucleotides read TGTGCCAGCAGCTTAGGGGAACTACAGGGGGATCAGCCCCTGCATTTT. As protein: CASSLGELQGDQPLHF.

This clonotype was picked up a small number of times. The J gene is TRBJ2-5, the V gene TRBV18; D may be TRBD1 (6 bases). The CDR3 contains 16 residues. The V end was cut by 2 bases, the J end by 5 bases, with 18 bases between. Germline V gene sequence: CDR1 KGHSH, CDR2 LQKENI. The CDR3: CASSPTGSPPGETQYF. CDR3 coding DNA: TGTGCCAGCTCACCAACAGGGAGCCCCCCGGGGGAGACCCAGTACTTC. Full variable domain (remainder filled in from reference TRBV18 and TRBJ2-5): NAGVMQNPRHLVRRRGQEARLRCSPMKGHSHVYWYRQLPEEGLKFMVYLQKENIIDESGMPKERFSAEFPKEGPSILRIQQVVRGDSAAYFCASSPTGSPPGETQYFGPGTRLLVL.

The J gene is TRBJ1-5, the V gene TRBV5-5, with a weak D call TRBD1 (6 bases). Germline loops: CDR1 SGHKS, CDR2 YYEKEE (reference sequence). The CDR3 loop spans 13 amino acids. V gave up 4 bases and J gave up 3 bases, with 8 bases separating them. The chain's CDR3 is CASSRQDNQPQHF. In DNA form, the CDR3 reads TGTGCCAGCAGCCGACAGGACAATCAGCCCCAGCATTTT.

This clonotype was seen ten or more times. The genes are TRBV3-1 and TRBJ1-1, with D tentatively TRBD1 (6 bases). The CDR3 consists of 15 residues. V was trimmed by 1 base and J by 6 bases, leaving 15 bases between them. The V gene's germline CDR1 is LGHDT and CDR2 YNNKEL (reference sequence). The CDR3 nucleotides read TGTGCCAGCAGCCAAGTGACAGGCCTGAAGCCTGAAGCTTTCTTT. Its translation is CASSQVTGLKPEAFF.

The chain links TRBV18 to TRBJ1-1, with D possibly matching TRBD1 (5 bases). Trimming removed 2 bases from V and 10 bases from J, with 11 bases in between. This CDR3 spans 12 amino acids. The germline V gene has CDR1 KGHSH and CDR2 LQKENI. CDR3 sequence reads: CASSPNQGRAFF. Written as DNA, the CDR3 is TGTGCCAGCTCACCAAATCAGGGCCGAGCTTTCTTT.

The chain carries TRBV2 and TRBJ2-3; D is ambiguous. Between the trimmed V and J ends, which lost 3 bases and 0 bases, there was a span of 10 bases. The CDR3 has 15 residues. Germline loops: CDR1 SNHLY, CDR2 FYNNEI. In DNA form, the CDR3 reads TGTGCCAGCAGTGATCTAGGATCTAGCACAGATACGCAGTATTTT. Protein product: CASSDLGSSTDTQYF.

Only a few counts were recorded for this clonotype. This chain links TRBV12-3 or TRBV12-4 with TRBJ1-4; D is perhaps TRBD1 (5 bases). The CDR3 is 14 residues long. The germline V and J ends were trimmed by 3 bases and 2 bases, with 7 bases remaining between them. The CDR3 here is CASSFPGTNEKLFF. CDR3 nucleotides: TGTGCCAGCAGTTTCCCAGGGACTAATGAAAAACTGTTTTTT.

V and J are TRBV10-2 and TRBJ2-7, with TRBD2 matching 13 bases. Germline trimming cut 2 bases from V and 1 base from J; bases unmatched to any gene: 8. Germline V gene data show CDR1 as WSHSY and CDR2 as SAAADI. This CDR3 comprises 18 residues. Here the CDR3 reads CASSEGGPGLAGSYEQYV. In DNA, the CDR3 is TGCGCCAGCAGTGAGGGGGGCCCGGGACTAGCGGGATCCTACGAGCAGTACGTC.

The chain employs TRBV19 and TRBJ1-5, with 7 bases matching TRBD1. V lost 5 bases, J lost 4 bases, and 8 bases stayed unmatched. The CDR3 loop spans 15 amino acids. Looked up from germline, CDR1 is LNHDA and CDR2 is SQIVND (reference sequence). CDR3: CASSPVTGSNQPQHF. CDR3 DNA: TGTGCCAGTAGTCCAGTGACAGGGTCAAATCAGCCCCAGCATTTT. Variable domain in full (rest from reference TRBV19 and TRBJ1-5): DGGITQSPKYLFRKEGQNVTLSCEQNLNHDAMYWYRQDPGQGLRLIYYSQIVNDFQKGDIAEGYSVSREKKESFPLTVTSAQKNPTAFYLCASSPVTGSNQPQHFGDGTRLSIL.

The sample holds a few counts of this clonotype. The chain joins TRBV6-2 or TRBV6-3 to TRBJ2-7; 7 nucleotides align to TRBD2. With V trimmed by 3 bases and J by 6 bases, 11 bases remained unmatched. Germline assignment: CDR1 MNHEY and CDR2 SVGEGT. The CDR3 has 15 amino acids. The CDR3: CASSYLGGLNPEQYF. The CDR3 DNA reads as TGTGCCAGCAGTTATCTGGGGGGGTTAAACCCCGAGCAGTACTTC.

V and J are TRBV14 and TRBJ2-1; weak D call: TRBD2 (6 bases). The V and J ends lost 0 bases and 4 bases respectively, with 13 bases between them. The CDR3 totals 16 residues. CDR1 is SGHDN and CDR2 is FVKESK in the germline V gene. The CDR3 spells CASSQDRGTLYNEQFF. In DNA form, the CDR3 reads TGTGCCAGCAGCCAAGACCGGGGGACCCTATACAATGAGCAGTTCTTC.

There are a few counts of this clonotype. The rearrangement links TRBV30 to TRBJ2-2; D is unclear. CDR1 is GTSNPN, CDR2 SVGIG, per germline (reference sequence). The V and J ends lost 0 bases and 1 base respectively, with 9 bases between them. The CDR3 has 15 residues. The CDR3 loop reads CAWSVLSGNTGELFF. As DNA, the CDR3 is TGTGCCTGGAGTGTACTGTCGGGGAACACCGGGGAGCTGTTTTTT.

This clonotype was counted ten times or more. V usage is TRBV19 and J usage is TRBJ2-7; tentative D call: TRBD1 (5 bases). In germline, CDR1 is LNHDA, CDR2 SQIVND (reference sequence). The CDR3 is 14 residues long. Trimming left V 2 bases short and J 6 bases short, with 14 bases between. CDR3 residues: CASSILITGAEQYF. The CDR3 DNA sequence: TGTGCCAGTAGTATATTGATTACAGGCGCCGAGCAGTACTTC.

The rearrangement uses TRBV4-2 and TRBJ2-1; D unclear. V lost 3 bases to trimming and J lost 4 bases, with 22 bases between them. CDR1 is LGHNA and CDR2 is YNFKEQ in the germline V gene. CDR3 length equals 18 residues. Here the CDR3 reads CASSHTERRVLKYNEQFF. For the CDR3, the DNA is TGTGCCAGCAGCCATACAGAGAGGCGCGTACTAAAATACAATGAGCAGTTCTTC.

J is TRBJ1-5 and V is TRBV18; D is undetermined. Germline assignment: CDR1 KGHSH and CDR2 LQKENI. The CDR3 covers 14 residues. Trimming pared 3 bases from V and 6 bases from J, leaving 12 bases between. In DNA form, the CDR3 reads TGTGCCAGCTCACCGGGTCCAACGGGTCAGCCCCAGCATTTT. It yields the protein CASSPGPTGQPQHF.

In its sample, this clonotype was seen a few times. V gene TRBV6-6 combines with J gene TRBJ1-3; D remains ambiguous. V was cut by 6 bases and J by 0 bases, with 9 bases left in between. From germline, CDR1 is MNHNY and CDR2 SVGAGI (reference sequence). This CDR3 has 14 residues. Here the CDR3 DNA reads TGTGCCAGCAGGGCAGAGGTCTCTGGAAACACCATATATTTT. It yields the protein CASRAEVSGNTIYF.

The CDR3: CASSLAGKGTEAFF. CDR3 in DNA: TGTGCCAGCAGCTTAGCGGGGAAGGGCACTGAAGCTTTCTTT. The rearrangement links TRBV7-8 to TRBJ1-1; D uncertain. Germline assignment: CDR1 SGHVS and CDR2 FQNEAQ. The CDR3 is 14 residues long. With 0 bases removed from V and 4 bases from J, the gap between germline ends came to 9 bases.

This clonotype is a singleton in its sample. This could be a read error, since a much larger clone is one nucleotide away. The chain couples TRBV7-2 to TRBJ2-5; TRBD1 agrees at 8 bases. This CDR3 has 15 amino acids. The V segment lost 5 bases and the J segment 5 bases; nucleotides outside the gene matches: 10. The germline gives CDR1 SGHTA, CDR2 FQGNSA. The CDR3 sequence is CASSRGTGRHETQYF. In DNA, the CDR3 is TGTGCCAGCAGCAGGGGGACAGGAAGACATGAGACCCAGTACTTC.